This T cell receptor beta chain was captured in a study of blood T cells in healthy people across ages (dated by TCRdb to about 2015). Background for the entire study: In model experiments, roughly one uniquely barcoded TCR beta cDNA molecule per two T cells was captured by template switching. To track age-related changes in TCR beta repertoire diversity, the study relied on deep sequencing normalized with unique cDNA molecular identifiers. Donors were grouped into four age groups: young (average 16 years), middle-aged (39), aged (approximately 67) and long-lived (just over 80). Donors of different ages were randomly distributed across sequencing lanes to avoid experimental bias. The study analyzed two additional independent replicas of 1 million unique cDNA reads from the same blood draw for two donors, one aged 18 to 30 and one aged 80 or older. Study-level results and caveats: Compared with the aged group, the long-lived group had more naive CD4+ T cells, fewer expanded clones and increased TCR diversity, suggesting age selection. A strong correlation was found between observed TCR beta diversity and the percentage of naive T cells measured by flow cytometry. As age increased, observed TCR beta diversity per million T cells dropped in a roughly linear way, and a significant reduction was already evident by age 40. Donor CMV infection status was unknown, potentially confounding age-related changes in expanded clonotypes. Total diversity estimates from one million sequenced T cells were considered lower bounds and underestimates. Because profiling used bulk unsorted PBMCs, naive and antigen-experienced compartments could not be compared conclusively.

This clonotype was seen only a few times. The target of this receptor is not known. No much larger clone exists at a distance of one base, and base qualities are not known. The donors were some 36 Caucasian individuals from Russia, aged roughly 6 to 100 years, who were systemically healthy. Approximately 9.3 milliliters of peripheral blood were drawn from each donor into EDTA-treated Vacutainer tubes. PBMCs were isolated by Ficoll-Paque density-gradient centrifugation, with at least 6 million obtained per sample. Trizol reagent was used to extract total RNA from the PBMCs, yielding at least 6 micrograms per sample. Naive CD45RAhigh/CD27high T cell percentages were measured by flow cytometry on a PBMC aliquot from every donor. The library was made by 5' RACE. TCRdb records Illumina HiSeq 2500 as the sequencer. The second PCR ran for roughly 7 to 11 cycles and used a J-beta primer mix along with a sample-barcoded 5' primer. A template-switch 5' adaptor carrying 12 random nucleotides introduced a unique molecular identifier onto each TCR beta cDNA molecule. At least 2.5 million CDR3-containing paired-end reads were obtained from each sample. First-strand cDNA synthesis was performed from all RNA using the Mint cDNA synthesis kit, with priming by a TRBC-specific oligonucleotide. Following uracil-DNA glycosylase treatment, all cDNA underwent a first 18-cycle PCR with the universal primers M1SS and BC2_uni_R. The paper's data handling went like this. Normalization of each sample was performed by random selection of 1 million high-quality reads, each carrying a distinct molecular identifier. Reads with shared molecular identifiers were discarded instead of being binned into consensus sequences. MiTCR, with a Q25 quality threshold and the strictest error-elimination algorithm, was used for CDR3 identification, clonotype clustering and error correction. A nonparametric unseen species model with Euler transformation was used to estimate lower-bound total TCR beta diversity. TCRdb reprocessing: public reads trimmed at Q25 with fastp, clones called with MiXCR, in-frame beta chains kept. Each CDR3 protein appears once, grouped with its most common genes and DNA. The V and J calls here are based on TCRdb, not the publication. Here the sample has 550,000 to 600,000 distinct CDR3 sequences; 27% occur a single time. The ten largest make up about 18% of the sample.

The germline V gene (reference sequence) yields LNHDA for CDR1 and SQIVND for CDR2. From the cysteine through the phenylalanine, the CDR3 covers 11 amino acids. Only the CDR3 DNA is retained, 33 bases long and in frame from the first base. Between the V and J ends, shortened by 6 bases and 5 bases respectively, the junction contains 7 bases. The material sequenced was blood. This clonotype was sampled from a woman in her 70s in good health. The chain is assembled from TRBV19 and TRBJ2-5, with no reliable assignment of the D segment. In nucleotide form, the sequence is TGTGCCAGTAGGAAAAGGGAGACCCAGTACTTC. Translated, it gives CASRKRETQYF.